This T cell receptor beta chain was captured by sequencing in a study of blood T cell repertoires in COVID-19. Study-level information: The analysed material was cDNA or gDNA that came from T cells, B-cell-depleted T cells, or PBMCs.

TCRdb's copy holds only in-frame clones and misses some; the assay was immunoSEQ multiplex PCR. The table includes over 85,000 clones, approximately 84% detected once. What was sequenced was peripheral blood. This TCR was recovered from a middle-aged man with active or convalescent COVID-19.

The CDR3 here is CASSSRLGGETQYF. Here the CDR3 DNA reads TGTGCCAGCAGCTCCCGTCTGGGGGGGGAGACCCAGTACTTC. The V gene is TRBV7-2, the J gene TRBJ2-5, with TRBD2 identical over 7 bases. CDR1 is SGHTA, CDR2 FQGNSA, per germline. The V segment lost 4 bases and the J segment 5 bases; nucleotides outside the gene matches: 7. This CDR3 region has 14 residues.